This TCR beta chain originates from a study of blood T cell repertoires in COVID-19. Here immunoSEQ multiplex PCR was the method, and the copy in TCRdb shows in-frame clones only, minus some. The table shows about 240,000 clones, with roughly 89% occurring only once. There are 16 residues in the CDR3. Germline CDR1 and CDR2: MDHEN and SYDVKM. The V gene end was trimmed by 7 bases and the J gene end by 2 bases; junction bases not matched to a gene: 9. The chain carries TRBV28 and TRBJ1-5; 9 positions agree with TRBD1. The clonotype was recovered from a woman under 40 who had recovered from COVID-19. Source material: PBMCs or T cells enriched from blood (not recorded which). The CDR3 DNA sequence: TGTGCCAGCACCCGGGGGGGACAGGGAGGCAATCAGCCCCAGCATTTT. It yields the protein CASTRGGQGGNQPQHF.